The rows below give T cell receptor beta chains drawn from one sample of a study of T cells in Graves' hyperthyroidism and ophthalmopathy. MiXCR, applied by TCRdb to the multiplex PCR reads, yields one record per CDR3 protein. This sample has fewer than 800,000 distinct CDR3 sequences; about a sixth occur once, and the top ten carry about 8.4%. The source material was blood. The receptors were sampled from a man younger than 35 with Graves' hyperthyroidism. The CDR3 runs from the conserved cysteine through the conserved F or W. The order of the fields is CDR3 protein, CDR3 DNA, V gene, D gene, clone size, J gene. A D gene is named only where the DNA matches it firmly. Rows may omit the clone size; those that give it use once, few, many or a size class.

CDR3: CASRLSGSTDTQYF
DNA: TGCGCCAGCCGGCTGAGTGGAAGCACAGATACGCAGTATTTT
V: TRBV5-1
D: NA
size: NA
J: TRBJ2-3

CDR3: CASSQTTAYEQYF
DNA: TGTGCCAGCAGTCAGACAACGGCCTACGAGCAGTACTTC
V: TRBV12-3/TRBV12-4
D: NA
size: NA
J: TRBJ2-7

CDR3: CASRSGLAGGSGELFF
DNA: TGTGCCAGCAGGAGTGGACTAGCGGGAGGTAGCGGGGAGCTGTTTTTT
V: TRBV6-2/TRBV6-3
D: TRBD2
size: few
J: TRBJ2-2

CDR3: CASSSPQTLADEQFF
DNA: TGTGCCAGCAGCAGCCCCCAAACACTAGCCGATGAGCAGTTCTTC
V: TRBV11-2
D: NA
size: few
J: TRBJ2-1

CDR3: CSARDMRVGIIETQYF
DNA: TGCAGTGCTAGAGATATGAGGGTCGGGATAATAGAGACCCAGTACTTC
V: TRBV20-1
D: NA
size: few
J: TRBJ2-5

CDR3: CASSVPLGSGDSTRNEQFF
DNA: TGTGCCAGCAGCGTGCCCTTGGGTTCTGGGGACTCCACACGAAATGAGCAGTTCTTC
V: TRBV7-6
D: NA
size: NA
J: TRBJ2-1

CDR3: CSARGLALSPTDTQYF
DNA: TGCAGTGCTAGAGGGCTAGCGCTTTCTCCTACAGATACGCAGTATTTT
V: TRBV20-1
D: NA
size: many
J: TRBJ2-3

CDR3: CASGRQGYTEAFF
DNA: TGTGCTAGTGGGCGACAGGGGTACACTGAAGCCTTCTTT
V: TRBV12-5
D: TRBD1
size: few
J: TRBJ1-1

CDR3: CASSSAGELFF
DNA: TGTGCCAGCAGTTCGGCCGGGGAGCTGTTTTTT
V: TRBV28
D: NA
size: few
J: TRBJ2-2

CDR3: CATSDSGVGNYGYTF
DNA: TGTGCCACCAGTGATTCAGGGGTTGGGAACTATGGCTACACCTTC
V: TRBV24-1
D: NA
size: many
J: TRBJ1-2

CDR3: CASSLVAGIKNNEQFF
DNA: TGTGCCAGCAGTTTAGTGGCAGGGATTAAGAACAATGAGCAGTTCTTC
V: TRBV12-3/TRBV12-4
D: NA
size: many
J: TRBJ2-1

CDR3: CSVTHRTGGYEQYF
DNA: TGCAGCGTTACCCATCGGACAGGGGGCTACGAGCAGTACTTC
V: TRBV29-1
D: TRBD1
size: many
J: TRBJ2-7

CDR3: CAISESNTQSLSEQYF
DNA: TGTGCCATCAGTGAGTCGAACACTCAATCCCTCAGCGAGCAGTACTTC
V: TRBV10-3
D: NA
size: NA
J: TRBJ2-7

CDR3: CSARGLGGFQRPEAFF
DNA: TGCAGTGCCAGGGGCCTTGGGGGATTTCAGAGGCCTGAAGCTTTCTTT
V: TRBV20-1
D: NA
size: many
J: TRBJ1-1

CDR3: CASSFLGTGNQPQHF
DNA: TGTGCCAGCAGTTTCCTCGGGACTGGCAATCAGCCCCAGCACTTT
V: TRBV28
D: NA
size: NA
J: TRBJ1-5

CDR3: CASSLEGGTSGRPVYEQYF
DNA: TGTGCCAGCAGCTTAGAGGGAGGGACTAGCGGGAGGCCGGTGTACGAGCAGTACTTC
V: TRBV7-9
D: TRBD2
size: NA
J: TRBJ2-7

CDR3: CASSPGGTIEKLFF
DNA: TGTGCCAGCAGTCCGGGGGGGACGATAGAAAAACTGTTTTTT
V: TRBV27
D: NA
size: NA
J: TRBJ1-4

CDR3: CAWSALAGPSTDTQYF
DNA: TGTGCCTGGAGTGCCCTAGCGGGACCTAGCACAGATACGCAGTATTTT
V: TRBV30
D: TRBD2
size: many
J: TRBJ2-3

CDR3: CASSLVLSRETQYF
DNA: TGTGCCAGCAGCTTGGTTCTTTCGAGGGAGACCCAGTACTTC
V: TRBV5-5
D: NA
size: few
J: TRBJ2-5

CDR3: CASSRGATSGSNEQYF
DNA: TGTGCCAGCAGCAGGGGGGCGACTAGCGGGAGCAACGAGCAGTACTTC
V: TRBV5-6
D: TRBD2
size: many
J: TRBJ2-7

CDR3: CASSLGQGARGANVLTF
DNA: TGCGCCAGCAGCTTGGGGCAGGGGGCGCGAGGGGCCAACGTCCTGACTTTC
V: TRBV5-1
D: TRBD1
size: NA
J: TRBJ2-6

CDR3: CASSLIQGVYNEQFF
DNA: TGTGCCAGCAGCTTAATACAGGGGGTCTACAATGAGCAGTTCTTC
V: TRBV7-9
D: TRBD1
size: few
J: TRBJ2-1

CDR3: CASSPSLRQLHEQYF
DNA: TGTGCCAGCAGCCCCTCCCTACGGCAGCTCCACGAGCAGTACTTC
V: TRBV4-2
D: NA
size: NA
J: TRBJ2-7

CDR3: CARGGIPSSTDTQYF
DNA: TGTGCCCGGGGAGGGATCCCGTCTAGCACAGATACGCAGTATTTT
V: TRBV2
D: TRBD2
size: few
J: TRBJ2-3

CDR3: CASSTTQGAIGTEAFF
DNA: TGTGCCAGTAGTACGACACAGGGGGCTATTGGCACTGAAGCTTTCTTT
V: TRBV19
D: TRBD1
size: few
J: TRBJ1-1

CDR3: CASSPGLNHEQYF
DNA: TGTGCCAGCTCACCAGGGTTGAACCACGAGCAGTACTTC
V: TRBV18
D: NA
size: NA
J: TRBJ2-7

CDR3: CASRIQGNTEAFF
DNA: TGTGCCAGTAGGATACAGGGCAACACTGAAGCTTTCTTT
V: TRBV19
D: NA
size: many
J: TRBJ1-1

CDR3: CSAKGNRNQPQHF
DNA: TGCAGTGCCAAAGGGAATCGCAATCAGCCCCAGCATTTT
V: TRBV20-1
D: NA
size: once
J: TRBJ1-5

CDR3: CASSFLAGFYNEQYF
DNA: TGTGCCAGCAGCTTCTTAGCGGGATTTTACAATGAGCAGTACTTC
V: TRBV7-2
D: TRBD2
size: few
J: TRBJ2-7

CDR3: CASRNRQTGSIDGYTF
DNA: TGTGCCAGCAGGAATCGACAGACGGGCTCTATAGATGGCTACACCTTC
V: TRBV12-3/TRBV12-4
D: NA
size: many
J: TRBJ1-2

CDR3: CASSRTGGSNQPQHF
DNA: TGTGCCAGCAGCCGGACAGGGGGGTCCAATCAGCCCCAGCATTTT
V: TRBV6-2/TRBV6-3
D: TRBD1
size: many
J: TRBJ1-5

CDR3: CSAGGSGGRAYNEQFF
DNA: TGCAGTGCTGGAGGCTCTGGGGGGAGGGCCTACAATGAGCAGTTCTTC
V: TRBV20-1
D: TRBD2
size: NA
J: TRBJ2-1

CDR3: CASSPASGLAEQYF
DNA: TGTGCCAGCAGCCCCGCTTCCGGGCTCGCCGAGCAGTACTTC
V: TRBV28
D: NA
size: many
J: TRBJ2-7

CDR3: CASSEGTGVEKLFF
DNA: TGTGCCAGCAGTGAAGGGACAGGGGTGGAAAAACTGTTTTTT
V: TRBV2
D: TRBD1
size: many
J: TRBJ1-4

CDR3: CATPRGRETQYF
DNA: TGTGCCACGCCACGGGGTAGAGAGACCCAGTACTTC
V: TRBV6-4
D: NA
size: NA
J: TRBJ2-5

CDR3: CAWTGERNTGELFF
DNA: TGTGCCTGGACCGGGGAGCGGAACACCGGGGAGCTGTTTTTT
V: TRBV30
D: NA
size: many
J: TRBJ2-2

CDR3: CAISELGEREGPYEQYF
DNA: TGTGCCATCAGTGAGCTGGGGGAGCGGGAGGGCCCCTACGAGCAGTACTTC
V: TRBV10-3
D: TRBD2
size: few
J: TRBJ2-7

CDR3: CASSLDPAGGIYEQYF
DNA: TGCGCCAGCAGCTTGGATCCAGCGGGGGGTATCTACGAGCAGTACTTC
V: TRBV5-1
D: TRBD2
size: NA
J: TRBJ2-7

CDR3: CASSGTGPLTGANVLTF
DNA: TGTGCCAGCAGCGGGACAGGTCCCTTAACTGGGGCCAACGTCCTGACTTTC
V: TRBV6-1
D: TRBD1
size: NA
J: TRBJ2-6

CDR3: CASSSLAVYNEQFF
DNA: TGTGCCAGCAGTTCCCTCGCCGTCTACAATGAGCAGTTCTTC
V: TRBV27
D: NA
size: many
J: TRBJ2-1

CDR3: CASSRLGGDTQYF
DNA: TGTGCCAGCAGCCGTCTAGGTGGCGATACGCAGTATTTT
V: TRBV3-1
D: NA
size: few
J: TRBJ2-3

CDR3: CASSPSKALLRETQYF
DNA: TGTGCCAGCAGCCCCTCCAAGGCTCTTCTACGGGAGACCCAGTACTTC
V: TRBV7-8
D: NA
size: many
J: TRBJ2-5

CDR3: CATSDPSGGARGYTF
DNA: TGTGCCACCAGTGATCCTAGCGGGGGGGCGCGTGGCTACACCTTC
V: TRBV24-1
D: NA
size: many
J: TRBJ1-2

CDR3: CSARDGRGGDGDTQYF
DNA: TGCAGTGCTAGAGATGGCCGTGGCGGGGATGGAGATACGCAGTATTTT
V: TRBV20-1
D: NA
size: NA
J: TRBJ2-3

CDR3: CSARTGINQPQHF
DNA: TGCAGTGCTAGAACGGGTATTAATCAGCCCCAGCATTTT
V: TRBV20-1
D: NA
size: many
J: TRBJ1-5

CDR3: CASSPLGTGDNSPLHF
DNA: TGTGCCAGCTCACCCCTCGGGACAGGAGATAATTCACCCCTCCACTTT
V: TRBV18
D: TRBD1
size: NA
J: TRBJ1-6

CDR3: CANTVASGKTYEQYF
DNA: TGTGCCAACACTGTCGCTAGCGGGAAGACCTACGAGCAGTACTTC
V: TRBV28
D: TRBD2
size: many
J: TRBJ2-7

CDR3: CASSLDPRTGNTEAFF
DNA: TGTGCCAGCAGCTTAGACCCCCGGACCGGGAACACTGAAGCTTTCTTT
V: TRBV7-6
D: NA
size: NA
J: TRBJ1-1